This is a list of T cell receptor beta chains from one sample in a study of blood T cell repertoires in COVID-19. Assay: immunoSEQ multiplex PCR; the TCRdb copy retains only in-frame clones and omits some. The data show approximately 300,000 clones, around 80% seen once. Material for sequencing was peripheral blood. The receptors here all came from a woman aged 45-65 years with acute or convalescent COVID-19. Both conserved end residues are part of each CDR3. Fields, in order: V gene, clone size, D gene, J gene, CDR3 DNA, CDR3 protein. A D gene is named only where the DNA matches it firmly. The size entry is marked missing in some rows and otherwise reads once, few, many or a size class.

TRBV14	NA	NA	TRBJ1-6	TGTGCCAGCAGCCCCGACAGCTTTTATTCACCCCTCCACTTT	CASSPDSFYSPLHF
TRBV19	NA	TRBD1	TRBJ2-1	TGTGCCAGTAACCCCTACAGGGGATCCTACAATGAGCAGTTCTTC	CASNPYRGSYNEQFF
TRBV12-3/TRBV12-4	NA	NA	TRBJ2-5	TGTGCCAGCAGTTTACTACAGCAAGAGACCCAGTACTTC	CASSLLQQETQYF
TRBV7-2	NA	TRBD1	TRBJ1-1	TGTGCCAGCAGCGCCCGGGGACAGATGAACACTGAAGCTTTCTTT	CASSARGQMNTEAFF
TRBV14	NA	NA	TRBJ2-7	TGTGCCAGCAGCCAAGGCAGGGGCGCCGACTCCTACGAGCAGTACTTC	CASSQGRGADSYEQYF
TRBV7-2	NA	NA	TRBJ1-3	TGTGCCAGCAGCCGGGAGAGCTCTGGAAACACCATATATTTT	CASSRESSGNTIYF
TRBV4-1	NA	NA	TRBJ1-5	TGCGCCAGCAGCCAAGATTTCCCCCCAGGGAATCAGCCCCAGCATTTT	CASSQDFPPGNQPQHF
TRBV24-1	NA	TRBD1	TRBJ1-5	TGTGCCACCAGTGACCATCCGCCAGGGGGTGTCAAGGAGCCCCAGCATTTT	CATSDHPPGGVKEPQHF
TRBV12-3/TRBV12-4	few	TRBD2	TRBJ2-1	TGTGCCAGCAGTTTCCTGCAGCGGGAATCGCAGTTCTTC	CASSFLQRESQFF
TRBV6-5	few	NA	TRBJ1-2	TGTGCCAGCAGATCCGGACAGAACTATGGCTACACCTTC	CASRSGQNYGYTF
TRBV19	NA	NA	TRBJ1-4	TGTGCCAGTACCCGGACAGATGGTGAAAAACTGTTTTTT	CASTRTDGEKLFF
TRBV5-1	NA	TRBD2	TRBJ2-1	TGCGCCAGCACCTTAAGCGGGGGGGAGTACAATGAGCAGTTCTTC	CASTLSGGEYNEQFF
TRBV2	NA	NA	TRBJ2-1	TGTGCCAGCACCGGAGACAGGACCACCTACAATGAGCAGTTCTTC	CASTGDRTTYNEQFF
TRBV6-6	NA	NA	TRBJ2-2	TGTGCCAGCAGTTATACATCACCCCAGAACACCGGGGAGCTGTTTTTT	CASSYTSPQNTGELFF
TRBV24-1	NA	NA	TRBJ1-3	TGTGCCACCAGTGATTCGGGGGAGGGCTCTGGAAACACCATATATTTT	CATSDSGEGSGNTIYF
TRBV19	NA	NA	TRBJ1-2	TGTGCCAGTAGGTTCACGGTGGGGGCGCGAGGCTACACCTTC	CASRFTVGARGYTF
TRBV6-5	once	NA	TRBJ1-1	TGTGCCAGCAGTTATGGGGCCCGGAACACTGAAGCTTTCTTT	CASSYGARNTEAFF
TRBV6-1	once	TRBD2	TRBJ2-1	TGTGCCAGCAGTGAATACGGTAGCGGGGGGCAGAGTGAGCAGTTCTTC	CASSEYGSGGQSEQFF
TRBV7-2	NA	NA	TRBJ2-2	TGTGCCAGCAGCGCCCCTAGCGCCCTCTCAGACACCGGGGAGCTGTTTTTT	CASSAPSALSDTGELFF
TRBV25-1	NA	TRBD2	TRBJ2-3	TGTGCCAGCAGTGATCGATCGGGGGGTGCAGATACGCAGTATTTT	CASSDRSGGADTQYF
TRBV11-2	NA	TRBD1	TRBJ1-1	TGTGCCAGCAGCCTGGGCCGGGACAGGGGGCGCCGGGGCACTGAAGCTTTCTTT	CASSLGRDRGRRGTEAFF
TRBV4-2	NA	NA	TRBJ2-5	TGTGCCAGCAGCCAAGAGACTCTACAAGAGACCCAGTACTTC	CASSQETLQETQYF